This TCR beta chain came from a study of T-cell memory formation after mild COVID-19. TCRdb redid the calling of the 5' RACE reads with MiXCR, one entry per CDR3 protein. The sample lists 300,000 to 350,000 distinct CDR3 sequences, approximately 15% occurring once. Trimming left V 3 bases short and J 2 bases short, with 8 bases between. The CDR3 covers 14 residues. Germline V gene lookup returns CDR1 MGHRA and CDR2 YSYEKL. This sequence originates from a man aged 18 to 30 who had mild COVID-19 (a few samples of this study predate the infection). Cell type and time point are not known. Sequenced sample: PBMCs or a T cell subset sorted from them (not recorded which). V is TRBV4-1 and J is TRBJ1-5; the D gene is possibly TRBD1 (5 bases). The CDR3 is CASSHRVGNQPQHF. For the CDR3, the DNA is TGCGCCAGCAGCCACAGGGTTGGCAATCAGCCCCAGCATTTT.